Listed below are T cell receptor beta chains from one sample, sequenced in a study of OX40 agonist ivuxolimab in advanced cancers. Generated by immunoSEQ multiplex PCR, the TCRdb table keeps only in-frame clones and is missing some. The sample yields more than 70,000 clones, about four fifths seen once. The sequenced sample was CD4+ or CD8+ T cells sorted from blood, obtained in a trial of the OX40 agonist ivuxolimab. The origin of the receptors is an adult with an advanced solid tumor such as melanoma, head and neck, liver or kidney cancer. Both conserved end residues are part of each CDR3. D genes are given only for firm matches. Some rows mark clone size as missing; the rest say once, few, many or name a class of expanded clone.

CASSEGPRWGYEQYF | TGTGCCAGCAGTGAAGGTCCCCGGTGGGGGTACGAGCAGTACTTC | TRBJ2-7 | few | TRBV2 | -
CASSPTFIGTGNYGYTF | TGTGCCAGCAGCCCCACTTTTATAGGGACAGGGAACTATGGCTACACCTTC | TRBJ1-2 | - | TRBV28 | TRBD1
CASREEASNTGELFF | TGTGCCAGCAGGGAAGAGGCTTCGAACACCGGGGAGCTGTTTTTT | TRBJ2-2 | - | TRBV5-4 | -
CASSLGKLAGELFF | TGTGCCAGCAGCTTAGGGAAGTTGGCCGGGGAGCTGTTTTTT | TRBJ2-2 | - | TRBV7-2 | -
CASSLGQALSYEQYF | TGCGCCAGCAGCTTGGGACAGGCCCTCTCCTACGAGCAGTACTTC | TRBJ2-7 | - | TRBV5-1 | -
CASSSDRLRSPLHF | TGTGCCAGCAGCTCCGACAGGCTTCGTTCACCCCTCCACTTT | TRBJ1-6 | few | TRBV5-4 | -
CASSLPGRMYGYTF | TGCGCCAGCAGTCTCCCGGGACGGATGTATGGCTACACCTTC | TRBJ1-2 | - | TRBV5-1 | -
CASRYRQGAYEQYF | TGTGCCAGCAGGTATCGACAGGGAGCCTACGAGCAGTACTTC | TRBJ2-7 | - | TRBV5-4 | TRBD1
CASSERGTGAGNEQFF | TGTGCCAGCAGCGAGAGGGGGACAGGGGCGGGCAATGAGCAGTTCTTC | TRBJ2-1 | - | TRBV9 | TRBD1
CASSSDSNQPQHF | TGTGCCAGCTCTTCCGATAGCAATCAGCCCCAGCATTTT | TRBJ1-5 | - | TRBV18 | -
CASSLLSAMSAGELFF | TGTGCCAGCAGCTTATTATCCGCCATGTCGGCCGGGGAGCTGTTTTTT | TRBJ2-2 | - | TRBV7-2 | -
CSAKFDEKLFF | TGCAGTGCTAAGTTTGATGAAAAACTGTTTTTT | TRBJ1-4 | - | TRBV20-1 | -
CASSRAALTSSVAEQYF | TGTGCCAGCTCCAGAGCCGCCCTCACTAGCTCCGTTGCCGAGCAGTACTTC | TRBJ2-7 | - | TRBV18 | -
CASSYETGSNGADTQYF | TGCGCCAGCAGCTACGAGACAGGTTCGAATGGGGCAGATACGCAGTATTTT | TRBJ2-3 | - | TRBV5-1 | -
CASSVRPSYEQYF | TGTGCCAGCAGTGTGCGCCCCTCGTACGAGCAGTACTTC | TRBJ2-7 | - | TRBV28 | -
CASTDDGGRGYTF | TGTGCCAGCACCGATGACGGGGGCCGGGGCTACACCTTC | TRBJ1-2 | - | TRBV28 | -
CASSERPWDTEAFF | TGTGCCAGCAGTGAAAGGCCTTGGGACACTGAAGCTTTCTTT | TRBJ1-1 | - | TRBV6-1 | -
CASSETPGGNGYTF | TGTGCCAGCAGTGAAACCCCAGGGGGCAATGGCTACACCTTC | TRBJ1-2 | - | TRBV6-1 | TRBD1
CASSLASGGAGVYGYTF | TGTGCCAGCAGCTTAGCGAGTGGGGGAGCGGGGGTCTATGGCTACACCTTC | TRBJ1-2 | - | TRBV7-2 | -
CASSQGTSGRAQAKNIQYF | TGTGCCAGCAGTCAAGGGACTAGCGGGAGGGCCCAGGCCAAAAACATTCAGTACTTC | TRBJ2-4 | - | TRBV27 | TRBD2
CASSDETQYF | TGTGCCAGCAGTGATGAGACCCAGTACTTC | TRBJ2-5 | - | TRBV6-1 | -
CSALGFLTPLNNEKLFF | TGCAGCGCGTTGGGGTTCCTAACTCCTCTCAATAATGAAAAACTGTTTTTT | TRBJ1-4 | - | TRBV29-1 | -
CAISDYGRGAHGYTF | TGTGCCATCAGTGATTATGGTAGGGGGGCCCATGGCTACACCTTC | TRBJ1-2 | - | TRBV10-3 | -
CASSQDLDYQIQQFF | TGTGCCAGCAGCCAAGATCTGGACTACCAAATCCAGCAGTTCTTC | TRBJ2-1 | - | TRBV4-2 | -
CASTVGTGGSNTEAFF | TGTGCCAGCACGGTCGGGACAGGGGGCTCGAACACTGAAGCTTTCTTT | TRBJ1-1 | - | TRBV25-1 | TRBD1
CASSDGTYNTGELFF | TGCGCCAGCAGTGACGGGACTTATAACACCGGGGAGCTGTTTTTT | TRBJ2-2 | - | TRBV5-1 | -
CASKGGPGTGELFF | TGTGCCAGCAAGGGGGGGCCGGGCACCGGGGAGCTGTTTTTT | TRBJ2-2 | - | TRBV2 | -
CASTYGGSNTGELFF | TGTGCCAGCACCTACGGTGGCTCGAACACCGGGGAGCTGTTTTTT | TRBJ2-2 | - | TRBV7-9 | -
CASSYGFLSAEQYF | TGTGCCAGCAGTTACGGTTTTTTGTCCGCCGAGCAGTACTTC | TRBJ2-7 | - | TRBV6-5 | -